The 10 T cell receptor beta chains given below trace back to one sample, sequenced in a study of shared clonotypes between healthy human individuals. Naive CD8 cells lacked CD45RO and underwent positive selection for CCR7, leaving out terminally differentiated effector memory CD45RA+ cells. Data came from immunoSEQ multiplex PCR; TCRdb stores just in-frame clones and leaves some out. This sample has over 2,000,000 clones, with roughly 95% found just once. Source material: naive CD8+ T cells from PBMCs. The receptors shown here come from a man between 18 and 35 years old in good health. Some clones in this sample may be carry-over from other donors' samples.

The CDR3 nucleotides read TGTGCCAGCAGCTTAGCCCCGGGAGGGGGGGGAAACGAGCAGTACTTC. Its protein is CASSLAPGGGGNEQYF. The chain has TRBV7-9 and TRBJ2-7, with 8 nucleotides matching TRBD2. The CDR3 sequence is 16 residues long. The ends lost 0 bases at V and 5 bases at J; junction bases unmatched: 9. The germline CDR1 and CDR2 sequences are SEHNR and FQNEAQ (reference sequence).

DNA for the CDR3: TGTGCCAGCAGCGAAAGCACCGGGACAGGGGTTTACGAGCAGTACTTC. Protein sequence: CASSESTGTGVYEQYF. The chain carries TRBV2 and TRBJ2-7, with 10 bases aligning to TRBD1. J gave up 4 bases and V 6 bases, and 12 bases lay outside the gene matches. CDR3 size: 16 residues. CDR1 is SNHLY, CDR2 FYNNEI, per germline.

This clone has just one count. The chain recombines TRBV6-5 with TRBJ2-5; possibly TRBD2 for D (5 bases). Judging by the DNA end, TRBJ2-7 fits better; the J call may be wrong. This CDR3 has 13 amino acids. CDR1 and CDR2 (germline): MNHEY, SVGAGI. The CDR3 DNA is TGTGCCAGCAGGCAGTCCGGGACCTACGAGCAGTACTTC. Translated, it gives CASRQSGTYEQYF.

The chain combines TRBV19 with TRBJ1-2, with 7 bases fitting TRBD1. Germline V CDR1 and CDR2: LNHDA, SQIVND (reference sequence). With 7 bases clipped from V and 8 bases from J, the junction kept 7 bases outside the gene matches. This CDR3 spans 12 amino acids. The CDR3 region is CASTIDRDGYTF. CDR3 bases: TGTGCCAGTACCATAGACAGGGACGGCTACACCTTC.

In nucleotides, the CDR3 is TGTGCCAGCAGCTTAGGGCAGGACGCCGAGCAGTACTTC. Translating it yields CASSLGQDAEQYF. This rearrangement joins TRBV11-2 to TRBJ2-7; D gene ambiguous. This CDR3 spans 13 amino acids. Trimming pared 1 base from V and 6 bases from J, leaving 10 bases between. From germline, CDR1 is SGHAT and CDR2 FQNNGV.

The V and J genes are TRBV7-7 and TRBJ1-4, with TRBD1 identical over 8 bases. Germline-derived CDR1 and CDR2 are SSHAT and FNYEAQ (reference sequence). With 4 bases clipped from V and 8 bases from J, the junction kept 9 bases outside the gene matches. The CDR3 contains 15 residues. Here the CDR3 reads CASSSSTGVGEKLFF. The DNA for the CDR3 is TGTGCCAGCAGCTCTTCGACAGGGGTAGGGGAAAAACTGTTTTTT.

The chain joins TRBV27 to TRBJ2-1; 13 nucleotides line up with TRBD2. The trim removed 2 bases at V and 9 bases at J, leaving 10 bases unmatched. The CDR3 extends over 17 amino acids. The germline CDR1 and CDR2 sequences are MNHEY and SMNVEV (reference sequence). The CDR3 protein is CASSLPTSGRGTGEQFF. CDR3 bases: TGTGCCAGCAGTTTACCCACTAGCGGGAGGGGCACGGGTGAGCAGTTCTTC.

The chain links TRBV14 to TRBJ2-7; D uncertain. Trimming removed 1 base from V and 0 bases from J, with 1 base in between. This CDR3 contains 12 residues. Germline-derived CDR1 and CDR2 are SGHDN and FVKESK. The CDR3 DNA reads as TGTGCCAGCAGCCAAGCCTCCTACGAGCAGTACTTC. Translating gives CASSQASYEQYF.

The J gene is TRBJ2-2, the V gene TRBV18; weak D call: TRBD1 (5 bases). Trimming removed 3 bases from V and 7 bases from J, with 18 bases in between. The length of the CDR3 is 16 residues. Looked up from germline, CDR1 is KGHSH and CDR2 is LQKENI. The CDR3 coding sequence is TGTGCCAGCTCACCGTCGCTGACAGCGATTATCGGGGAGCTGTTTTTT. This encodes CASSPSLTAIIGELFF.

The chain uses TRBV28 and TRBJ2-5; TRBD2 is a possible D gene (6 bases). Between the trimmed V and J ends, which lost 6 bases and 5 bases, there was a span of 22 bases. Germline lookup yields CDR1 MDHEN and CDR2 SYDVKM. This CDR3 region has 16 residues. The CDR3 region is CASRRVVWGDQETQYF. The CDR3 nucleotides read TGTGCCAGCAGGCGTGTAGTTTGGGGGGATCAGGAGACCCAGTACTTC.